The 10 T cell receptor beta chains below were found in one sample sequenced in a study of identical twins. In TCRdb, the 5' RACE reads were re-called with MiXCR into one record per CDR3 protein. The sample holds approximately 240,000 distinct CDR3 sequences, more than 12% seen once. Sequences were obtained from memory (CD45RO+) T cells sorted from blood. These receptors all stem from a woman aged 18-29 years in good health.

This clonotype has a handful of counts. The rearrangement uses TRBV7-9 and TRBJ2-1; TRBD1 matches 9 bases. V trimming: 5 bases; J trimming: 6 bases; junction bases outside the gene matches: 8. CDR3 length: 15 residues. Germline V lookup: CDR1 SEHNR, CDR2 FQNEAQ (reference sequence). The CDR3 region is CASSRWDRAGNEQFF. For the CDR3, the DNA is TGTGCCAGCAGCCGTTGGGACAGGGCTGGCAATGAGCAGTTCTTC.

This clonotype showed up many times. In DNA form, the CDR3 reads TGTGCCAGCAGCTACCGGGGCAGCGGAAACTATGGCTACACCTTC. Its translation is CASSYRGSGNYGYTF. The genes are TRBV6-2 or TRBV6-3 and TRBJ1-2; perhaps TRBD1 as D (5 bases). CDR3 size: 15 residues. Germline CDR1 reads MNHEY; CDR2 reads SVGEGT. Trimming shortened V by 6 bases and J by 2 bases, and 16 bases separated the two germline ends.

This clonotype was counted only a few times. DNA of the CDR3: TGTGCCAGCAGCTTAAATAGGGTGACTAGCGGGAACAATGAGCAGTTCTTC. This codes for CASSLNRVTSGNNEQFF. The V gene is TRBV11-2, the J gene TRBJ2-1; TRBD2 agrees at 11 bases. Germline CDR1 and CDR2: SGHAT and FQNNGV. The J segment lost 5 bases and the V segment lost 2 bases, leaving 8 bases of the junction unmatched. The CDR3 has 17 residues.

The chain carries TRBV20-1 and TRBJ2-7, with 9 bases aligning to TRBD2. CDR1 and CDR2 from the germline V gene are DFQATT and SNEGSKA (reference sequence). J was trimmed by 1 base and V by 2 bases; bases with no gene match: 6. The CDR3 totals 15 residues. CDR3 nucleotide sequence: TGCAGTGCTAGAAGACTAGCGGAGAGTTCCTACGAGCAGTACTTC. This gives the protein CSARRLAESSYEQYF.

This clonotype was seen ten or more times. V and J are TRBV29-1 and TRBJ2-3; D is unresolved. The CDR3 sequence is 16 residues long. The germline V gene has CDR1 SQVTM and CDR2 ANQGSEA. V lost 2 bases and J lost 1, with 16 bases in between. The CDR3 DNA is TGCAGCGTTGAAATCGTCTGGGCATGGGGCACAGATACGCAGTATTTT. It specifies CSVEIVWAWGTDTQYF.

This clonotype showed up just a few times. The gene calls are TRBV6-2 or TRBV6-3 and TRBJ2-2, with 8 bases aligning to TRBD2. V shed 4 bases and J 7 bases; nucleotides not matched to a gene: 5. CDR3 length: 14 amino acids. Per the germline V gene, CDR1 is MNHEY and CDR2 is SVGEGT. CDR3 sequence: CASSSGLVGGELFF. The CDR3 region has the DNA TGTGCCAGCAGTTCGGGACTAGTAGGCGGGGAGCTGTTTTTT.

At least ten counts were recorded for this clonotype. V usage is TRBV11-2 and J usage is TRBJ2-2; possible D gene TRBD2, 5 bases. The CDR3 runs to 13 residues. Trimming removed 3 bases from V and 3 bases from J, with 5 bases in between. CDR1 is SGHAT and CDR2 is FQNNGV in the germline V gene. Here the CDR3 DNA reads TGTGCCAGCAGCTTGAGGGACACCGGGGAGCTGTTTTTT. Protein product: CASSLRDTGELFF.

The sample holds a few counts of this clonotype. The chain employs TRBV25-1 and TRBJ2-2; 9 bases align to TRBD1. Trimming cost V 1 base and J 5 bases; bases outside gene matches: 5. Per germline, CDR1 MGHDK and CDR2 SYGVNS. This CDR3 is built from 16 residues. The CDR3 protein is CASSEFGQGMTGELFF. The CDR3 DNA sequence: TGTGCCAGCAGTGAATTCGGACAGGGGATGACCGGGGAGCTGTTTTTT.

In its sample, this clonotype was seen many times. The chain couples TRBV6-1 to TRBJ1-2; perhaps TRBD1 as D (6 bases). V gave up 5 bases and J gave up 5 bases, with 15 bases separating them. The CDR3 is 14 residues long. Germline V gene sequence: CDR1 MNHNS, CDR2 SASEGT. For the CDR3, the DNA is TGTGCCAGCAGTAGAGACAGGAGTGGGTATGGCTACACCTTC. The encoded protein is CASSRDRSGYGYTF.

This clonotype came up once. J is TRBJ2-2 and V is TRBV20-1; tentative D call: TRBD1 (6 bases). CDR1 is DFQATT and CDR2 is SNEGSKA in the germline V gene (reference sequence). The CDR3 spans 14 residues. CDR3 DNA sequence: TGCAGATCTAACTTACAGGGACCCACCGGGGAGCTGTTTTTT. This translates into CRSNLQGPTGELFF.